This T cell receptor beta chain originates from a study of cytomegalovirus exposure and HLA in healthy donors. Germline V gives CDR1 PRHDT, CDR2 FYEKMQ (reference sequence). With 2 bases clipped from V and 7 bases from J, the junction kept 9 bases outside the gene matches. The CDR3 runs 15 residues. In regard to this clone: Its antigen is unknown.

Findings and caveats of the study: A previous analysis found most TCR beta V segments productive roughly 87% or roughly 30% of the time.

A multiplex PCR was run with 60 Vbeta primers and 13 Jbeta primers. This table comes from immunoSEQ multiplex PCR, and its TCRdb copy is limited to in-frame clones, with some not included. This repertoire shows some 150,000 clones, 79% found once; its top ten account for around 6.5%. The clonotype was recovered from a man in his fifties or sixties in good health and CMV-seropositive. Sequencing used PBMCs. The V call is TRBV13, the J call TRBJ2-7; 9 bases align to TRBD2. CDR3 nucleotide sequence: TGTGCCAGCAGCTTAATTAGCGGGGGCAAAGGGGAGCAGTACTTC. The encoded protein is CASSLISGGKGEQYF.